These 12 T cell receptor beta chains share one sample of origin, sequenced in a study of shared clonotypes between healthy human individuals. Clones were sequenced by immunoSEQ multiplex PCR, and TCRdb holds only the in-frame ones, with some missing. The sample lists about 470,000 clones; around 79% were seen once. The sample was PBMCs. Source of these receptors: a woman aged 40-49 years in good health. Some clones in this sample may be carry-over from other donors' samples.

Notes on this clone: This sample also contains other DNA sequences that code for the same CDR3. This rearrangement joins TRBV11-2 to TRBJ1-2; the D gene is possibly TRBD1 (5 bases). This CDR3 contains 12 residues. Germline CDR1 is SGHAT and CDR2 is FQNNGV. Deletions cut 0 bases from V and 8 bases from J, with 7 bases between. CDR3 loop: CASSLEGDGYTF. In DNA form, the CDR3 reads TGTGCCAGCAGCTTAGAAGGGGACGGCTACACCTTC.

The chain recombines TRBV7-9 with TRBJ1-2, with D tentatively TRBD1 (5 bases). V shed 7 bases and J shed 7 bases, with 10 bases lying between them. The CDR3 consists of 11 residues. In germline, CDR1 is SEHNR, CDR2 FQNEAQ (reference sequence). CDR3 nucleotide sequence: TGTGCCAGCATTGAGGGGCTTGGCTACACCTTC. Its translation is CASIEGLGYTF. The entire variable domain, with the rest obtained from reference TRBV7-9 and TRBJ1-2, is as follows: DTGVSQNPRHKITKRGQNVTFRCDPISEHNRLYWYRQTLGQGPEFLTYFQNEAQLEKSRLLSDRFSAERPKGSFSTLEIQRTEQGDSAMYLCASIEGLGYTFGSGTRLTVV.

The chain couples TRBV11-2 to TRBJ1-4, with D perhaps TRBD1 (5 bases). The germline V and J ends were trimmed by 5 bases and 3 bases, with 13 bases remaining between them. The CDR3 is 15 amino acids. Germline CDR1 is SGHAT and CDR2 is FQNNGV. As DNA, the CDR3 is TGTGCCAGCAGCCCCTGGACGGGGGCTAATGAAAAACTGTTTTTT. It specifies CASSPWTGANEKLFF.

This clone was seen just once. V usage is TRBV27 and J usage is TRBJ2-5; TRBD1 aligns across 10 bases. V shed 1 base and J 5 bases; nucleotides not matched to a gene: 7. In germline, CDR1 is MNHEY, CDR2 SMNVEV (reference sequence). The length of the CDR3 is 16 residues. The CDR3 DNA is TGTGCCAGCAGTTTATTTGGGACAGGGGTGGGCGAGACCCAGTACTTC. Amino acids: CASSLFGTGVGETQYF.

This rearrangement joins TRBV7-9 to TRBJ1-5; no definite D call. Germline-derived CDR1 and CDR2 are SEHNR and FQNEAQ (reference sequence). Between the trimmed V and J ends, which lost 5 bases and 4 bases, there was a span of 9 bases. This CDR3 spans 13 amino acids. The CDR3 spells CASSPSGNQPQHF. CDR3 DNA: TGTGCCAGCAGCCCCTCGGGTAATCAGCCCCAGCATTTT.

The genes are TRBV30 and TRBJ2-7; D is possibly TRBD2 (5 bases). CDR1 and CDR2 (germline): GTSNPN, SVGIG (reference sequence). The CDR3 length is 13 residues. The V gene lost 4 bases and the J gene lost 4 bases, with 14 bases spanning the gap. CDR3 sequence: CAWTPRTGYEQYF. The CDR3 DNA reads as TGTGCCTGGACCCCCAGGACTGGGTACGAGCAGTACTTC. The whole variable domain, filled in from reference TRBV30 and TRBJ2-7, reads SQTIHQWPATLVQPVGSPLSLECTVEGTSNPNLYWYRQAAGRGLQLLFYSVGIGQISSEVPQNLSASRPQDRQFILSSKKLLLSDSGFYLCAWTPRTGYEQYFGPGTRLTVT.

The chain carries TRBV18 and TRBJ2-5; D unresolved. The germline V gene encodes CDR1 KGHSH and CDR2 LQKENI. The V end lost 2 bases, the J end lost 1 base, and 2 bases lay between the germline ends. The CDR3 contains 12 residues. Here the CDR3 reads CASSPTQETQYF. For the CDR3, the DNA is TGTGCCAGCTCACCAACCCAAGAGACCCAGTACTTC.

Worth noting for this clone: A read error may explain this, as a much larger clone is one base away. Other DNA sequences within the sample encode an identical CDR3. V and J are TRBV11-2 and TRBJ1-2, with D possibly being TRBD1 (6 bases). The CDR3 extends over 12 amino acids. Trimming pared 3 bases from V and 4 bases from J, leaving 6 bases between. The germline gives CDR1 SGHAT, CDR2 FQNNGV. The CDR3 reads CASSLTGYGYTF. In DNA form, the CDR3 reads TGTGCCAGCAGCTTGACAGGCTATGGCTACACCTTC.

The chain carries TRBV6-6 and TRBJ2-7; no reliable D call. V was cut by 4 bases and J by 7 bases, with 11 bases left in between. From germline, CDR1 is MNHNY and CDR2 SVGAGI (reference sequence). CDR3 length: 12 amino acids. CDR3: CASSSTLREQYF. CDR3 DNA sequence: TGTGCCAGCAGTTCCACCCTAAGGGAGCAGTACTTC.

CDR3 amino acids: CASNAGAGETQYF. Here the CDR3 DNA reads TGTGCCAGCAATGCGGGAGCAGGAGAGACCCAGTACTTC. The chain is built from TRBV27 and TRBJ2-5, with 7 bases lining up with TRBD2. The germline CDR1 and CDR2 sequences are MNHEY and SMNVEV (reference sequence). CDR3 length: 13 residues. The trim removed 7 bases at V and 4 bases at J, leaving 6 bases unmatched.

This clone was seen only once. V and J are TRBV11-1 and TRBJ1-1; D possibly corresponds to TRBD1 (6 bases). The CDR3 is made up of 13 amino acids. Trimming took 2 bases from V and 5 from J, leaving 9 bases between them. CDR1 and CDR2 from the germline V gene are SGHAT and FQDESV (reference sequence). The CDR3 nucleotides read TGTGCCAGCAGCTTAAGGGGGTGGACTGAAGCTTTCTTT. It specifies CASSLRGWTEAFF.

This chain connects TRBV9 to TRBJ2-5; D not resolved. The CDR3 is made up of 17 amino acids. Germline-derived CDR1 and CDR2 are SGDLS and YYNGEE. V lost 0 bases to trimming and J lost 3 bases, with 18 bases between them. CDR3 sequence (DNA): TGTGCCAGCAGCGTAGAAATTTCACGCGAACGAAAAGAGACCCAGTACTTC. Amino acids: CASSVEISRERKETQYF.